This T cell receptor (beta chain) derives from a study of CD8 T cells in ankylosing spondylitis. Study-wide results and caveats: Reportedly, significant enrichment of disease-linked clones occurred in matched ankylosing spondylitis synovial fluid.

The CDR3 has 10 amino acids. Trimming cost V 4 bases and J 8 bases, with 6 bases left between them. The V gene's germline CDR1 is SQVTM and CDR2 ANQGSEA. Researchers built TCR beta libraries using quantitative 5'-RACE with molecular barcodes. A single record per CDR3 protein comes from TCRdb applying MiXCR to the 5' RACE reads. The sample includes 200,000 to 250,000 distinct CDR3 sequences, roughly a third of them seen just once. A word on this clonotype: The target antigen is unknown.

Input material: blood, either unsorted or a sorted T cell fraction (not recorded which). This sequence was found in a male donor with ankylosing spondylitis or in good health (not recorded which). V is TRBV29-1 and J is TRBJ2-1; D remains ambiguous. The CDR3, as DNA: TGCAGCGTTGTATTGGATGAGCAGTTCTTC. This codes for CSVVLDEQFF.